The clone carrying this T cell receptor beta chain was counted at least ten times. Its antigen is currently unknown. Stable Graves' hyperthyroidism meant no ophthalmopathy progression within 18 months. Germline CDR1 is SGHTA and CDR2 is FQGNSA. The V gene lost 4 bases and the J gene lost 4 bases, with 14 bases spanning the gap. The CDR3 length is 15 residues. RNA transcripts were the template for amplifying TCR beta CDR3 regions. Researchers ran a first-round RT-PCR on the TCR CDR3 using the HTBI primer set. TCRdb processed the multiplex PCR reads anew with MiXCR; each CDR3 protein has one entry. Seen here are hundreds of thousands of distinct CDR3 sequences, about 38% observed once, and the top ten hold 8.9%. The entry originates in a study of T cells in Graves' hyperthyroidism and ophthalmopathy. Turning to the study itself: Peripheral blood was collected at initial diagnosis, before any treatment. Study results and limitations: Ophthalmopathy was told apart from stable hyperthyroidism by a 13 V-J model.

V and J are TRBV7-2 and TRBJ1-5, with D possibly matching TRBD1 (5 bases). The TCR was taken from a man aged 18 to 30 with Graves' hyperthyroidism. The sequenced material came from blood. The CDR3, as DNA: TGTGCCAGCAGCTCCAGGACGGGGGGGAATCAGCCCCAGCATTTT. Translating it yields CASSSRTGGNQPQHF.